Shown below are 30 T cell receptor beta chains from a single sample sequenced in a study of blood T cell repertoires in COVID-19. Here immunoSEQ multiplex PCR was the method, and the copy in TCRdb shows in-frame clones only, minus some. The table includes 300,000 or so clones, 85% to 90% detected once. Specimen: peripheral blood. The receptors shown here come from a woman aged 40 to 55 with acute or convalescent COVID-19.

This chain links TRBV30 with TRBJ1-3, with 8 bases that match TRBD1. This CDR3 is built from 13 residues. Germline trimming cut 2 bases from V and 4 bases from J; bases unmatched to any gene: 1. CDR1 is GTSNPN and CDR2 is SVGIG in the germline V gene (reference sequence). CDR3 protein: CAWSRTGGNTIYF. The CDR3 bases are TGTGCCTGGAGTCGGACAGGGGGAAACACCATATATTTT.

V usage is TRBV30 and J usage is TRBJ1-4, with no clear D. V was clipped by 2 bases and J by 5 bases, with 6 bases between them. Germline V gene sequence: CDR1 GTSNPN, CDR2 SVGIG (reference sequence). The CDR3 sequence is 12 residues long. CDR3 DNA sequence: TGTGCCTGGAGTCCCGGGAATGAAAAACTGTTTTTT. It codes for CAWSPGNEKLFF.

The chain has TRBV19 and TRBJ2-1; TRBD1 agrees at 9 bases. CDR3 length: 14 residues. CDR1 is LNHDA and CDR2 is SQIVND in the germline V gene (reference sequence). The trim removed 5 bases at V and 7 bases at J, leaving 6 bases unmatched. CDR3 coding DNA: TGTGCCAGTAGTGCCCCCGGACAGGGGAATGAGCAGTTCTTC. It translates to CASSAPGQGNEQFF.

The V gene is TRBV28, the J gene TRBJ1-6; weak D call: TRBD1 (5 bases). Trimming pared 6 bases from V and 0 bases from J, leaving 15 bases between. The CDR3 is 17 residues long. Germline CDR1 is MDHEN and CDR2 is SYDVKM. CDR3 region: CASSTSGGSSYNSPLHF. In DNA form, the CDR3 reads TGTGCCAGCAGCACATCTGGGGGGAGCTCCTATAATTCACCCCTCCACTTT.

The V gene is TRBV30, the J gene TRBJ2-2, with a possible D match to TRBD1 (5 bases). In germline, CDR1 is GTSNPN, CDR2 SVGIG (reference sequence). This CDR3 spans 11 amino acids. V shed 2 bases and J shed 8 bases, with 6 bases lying between them. The CDR3 DNA is TGTGCCTGGAGTCCAGGGGGGGAGCTGTTTTTT. Protein product: CAWSPGGELFF.

This chain links TRBV7-2 with TRBJ2-5, with 9 bases aligning to TRBD2. J lost 1 base, V lost 1 base, and 4 bases had no gene match. The CDR3 extends over 16 amino acids. The V gene's germline CDR1 is SGHTA and CDR2 FQGNSA. CDR3 sequence: CASSLVNSGGQETQYF. CDR3 nucleotides: TGTGCCAGCAGCTTAGTAAATAGCGGGGGCCAAGAGACCCAGTACTTC.

This clone appeared once. This sequence joins TRBV10-3 and TRBJ1-2, with 8 bases fitting TRBD1. The germline CDR1 and CDR2 sequences are ENHRY and SYGVKD. Unmatched junction bases numbered 5, after V lost 2 bases and J lost 3 bases. The CDR3 sequence is 15 residues long. The CDR3 DNA follows: TGTGCCATCAGTGAGCCTCCGGGACAGGACTATGGCTACACCTTC. This sequence encodes CAISEPPGQDYGYTF.

This clone was counted a few times. This sequence joins TRBV3-1 (or the pseudogene TRBV3-2) and TRBJ2-2, with a weak D call TRBD1 (6 bases). The germline V gene encodes CDR1 LGHDT and CDR2 YNNKEL (reference sequence). The V and J ends lost 4 bases and 2 bases respectively, with 11 bases between them. This CDR3 is built from 15 residues. The CDR3 protein is CASSREGGNTGELFF. The DNA for the CDR3 is TGTGCCAGCAGCCGGGAAGGGGGTAACACCGGGGAGCTGTTTTTT.

CDR3: CASSPQGLAGVHEQFF. CDR3 sequence (DNA): TGTGCCAGCAGCCCCCAGGGACTAGCGGGGGTACATGAGCAGTTCTTC. The chain recombines TRBV9 with TRBJ2-1; 14 bases line up with TRBD2. The germline V gene has CDR1 SGDLS and CDR2 YYNGEE. J gave up 8 bases and V 4 bases, and 8 bases lay outside the gene matches. This CDR3 has 16 amino acids.

V usage is TRBV9 and J usage is TRBJ2-1, with TRBD2 matching over 8 bases. Germline loops: CDR1 SGDLS, CDR2 YYNGEE. The J segment lost 7 bases and the V segment lost 3 bases, leaving 15 bases of the junction unmatched. The CDR3 runs to 17 residues. The CDR3 is CASSAPGGARPGNEQFF. The CDR3 DNA follows: TGTGCCAGCAGCGCACCGGGGGGGGCCCGTCCTGGGAATGAGCAGTTCTTC.

The gene calls are TRBV9 and TRBJ2-5, with TRBD1 identical over 10 bases. CDR1 and CDR2 (germline): SGDLS, YYNGEE. The junction had 7 bases not matched to a gene; V was cut back by 3 bases and J by 8 bases. The CDR3 loop spans 14 amino acids. The DNA of the CDR3 is TGTGCCAGCAGCGGAGTGAGGGACAGGGGTACCCAGTACTTC. The encoded protein is CASSGVRDRGTQYF.

The gene calls are TRBV12-5 and TRBJ2-5, with 10 bases fitting TRBD1. Germline lookup yields CDR1 LGHNT and CDR2 FRNRAP. V lost 3 bases and J lost 4; bases outside the gene matches: 8. The CDR3 is 16 residues long. This CDR3 reads CASGFIVTGGVETQYF. The DNA for the CDR3 is TGTGCTAGTGGTTTTATCGTGACAGGGGGCGTAGAGACCCAGTACTTC.

The chain recombines TRBV2 with TRBJ2-1, with 7 positions matching TRBD1. Losses at the gene ends were 8 bases for V and 5 bases for J; bases not matched to a gene: 3. The CDR3 is 12 residues long. The germline V gene encodes CDR1 SNHLY and CDR2 FYNNEI. CDR3 amino acids: CASWDRDNEQFF. As DNA, the CDR3 is TGTGCCAGCTGGGACAGAGACAATGAGCAGTTCTTC.

The CDR3 loop is CASSQGQQGYGYTF. The DNA of the CDR3 is TGTGCCAGCAGCCAGGGACAGCAGGGCTATGGCTACACCTTC. The chain joins TRBV3-1 (or the pseudogene TRBV3-2) to TRBJ1-2, with TRBD1 matching 7 bases. V lost 3 bases and J lost 4; bases outside the gene matches: 5. Germline V CDR1 and CDR2: LGHDT, YNNKEL (reference sequence). The length of the CDR3 is 14 residues.

The chain is built from TRBV5-6 and TRBJ2-7; 9 positions match TRBD1. The CDR3 runs to 13 residues. The V gene end was trimmed by 4 bases and the J gene end by 6 bases; junction bases not matched to a gene: 5. Germline CDR1 reads SGHDT; CDR2 reads YYEEEE. CDR3 nucleotide sequence: TGTGCCAGCAGCCATTTGACAGGGGGCGAGCAGTACGTC. Translation gives CASSHLTGGEQYV.

The J gene is TRBJ2-5, the V gene TRBV7-8; tentative D call: TRBD2 (6 bases). Per germline, CDR1 SGHVS and CDR2 FQNEAQ. CDR3 length equals 15 residues. V was shortened by 4 bases and J by 5 bases, with 17 bases between the two germline ends. CDR3 sequence: CASSSRGGSRETQYF. In nucleotides, the CDR3 is TGTGCCAGCAGCTCACGGGGAGGAAGTAGGGAGACCCAGTACTTC.

The CDR3 sequence: CASSLVGGDQFTDTQYF. In DNA form, the CDR3 reads TGTGCCAGCAGCTTAGTGGGGGGGGACCAGTTCACAGATACGCAGTATTTT. The rearrangement uses TRBV7-6 and TRBJ2-3; TRBD2 matches at 7 bases. Losses at the gene ends were 1 base for V and 2 bases for J; bases not matched to a gene: 9. The length of the CDR3 is 17 residues. Germline CDR1 is SGHVS and CDR2 is FNYEAQ.

This rearrangement joins TRBV5-1 to TRBJ2-7; D perhaps matches TRBD2 (5 bases). Deletions cut 3 bases from V and 2 bases from J, with 12 bases between. The CDR3 loop spans 14 amino acids. Germline V gene lookup returns CDR1 SGHRS and CDR2 YFSETQ. CDR3 residues: CASSSGKGAYEQYV. In nucleotides, the CDR3 is TGCGCCAGCAGCTCCGGGAAGGGAGCCTACGAGCAGTACGTC.

CDR3 nucleotide sequence: TGTGCCAGTAGTACAATCGGGACAGTCTATGGCTACACCTTC. This translates into CASSTIGTVYGYTF. The chain combines TRBV19 with TRBJ1-2; 7 bases agree with TRBD1. The germline V gene encodes CDR1 LNHDA and CDR2 SQIVND (reference sequence). V shed 4 bases and J 4 bases; nucleotides not matched to a gene: 6. The CDR3 has 14 residues. Variable domain in full (rest from reference TRBV19 and TRBJ1-2): DGGITQSPKYLFRKEGQNVTLSCEQNLNHDAMYWYRQDPGQGLRLIYYSQIVNDFQKGDIAEGYSVSREKKESFPLTVTSAQKNPTAFYLCASSTIGTVYGYTFGSGTRLTVV.

The chain has TRBV10-2 and TRBJ2-3, with 12 bases that match TRBD2. This CDR3 is 19 amino acids long. V dropped 4 bases and J dropped 1; count of bases not matched to a gene: 12. Germline V gene data show CDR1 as WSHSY and CDR2 as SAAADI. CDR3 amino acids: CASSALAGGPRLGTDTQYF. In DNA form, the CDR3 reads TGCGCCAGCAGTGCCCTAGCGGGGGGGCCGAGGTTAGGCACAGATACGCAGTATTTT.

J is TRBJ1-2 and V is TRBV6-5; D gene unclear. The V and J ends lost 4 bases and 4 bases respectively, with 10 bases between them. The CDR3 extends over 13 amino acids. Germline V CDR1 and CDR2: MNHEY, SVGAGI. In DNA form, the CDR3 reads TGTGCCAGCAGTTCCACAGTTTCCTATGGCTACACCTTC. Translation: CASSSTVSYGYTF.

This sequence joins TRBV6-4 and TRBJ1-3, with a weak D call TRBD1 (5 bases). The CDR3 has 17 amino acids. Trimming left V 0 bases short and J 0 bases short, with 12 bases between. Germline-derived CDR1 and CDR2 are MRHNA and SNTAGT. CDR3 region: CASSDSRGPSSGNTIYF. The CDR3 nucleotides read TGTGCCAGCAGTGACTCGCGGGGCCCGAGCTCTGGAAACACCATATATTTT.

This sequence joins TRBV7-3 and TRBJ1-2; D may be TRBD1 (5 bases). V gave up 1 base and J gave up 2 bases, with 11 bases separating them. The CDR3 runs to 15 residues. From germline, CDR1 is SGHTA and CDR2 FQGTGA. The CDR3 DNA reads TGTGCCAGCAGCTTAAGATCAGGGCCAAACTATGGCTACACCTTC. Residues: CASSLRSGPNYGYTF.

The chain joins TRBV11-2 to TRBJ1-2; D is possibly TRBD1 (6 bases). Germline CDR1 reads SGHAT; CDR2 reads FQNNGV. This CDR3 is built from 14 residues. V dropped 5 bases and J dropped 4 bases, with 14 bases sitting between them. This chain's CDR3 is CASSPRDKFYGYTF. The CDR3 bases are TGTGCCAGCAGCCCTCGGGACAAGTTCTATGGCTACACCTTC.

This chain uses TRBV11-2 with TRBJ1-1; D is uncertain. CDR1 and CDR2 from the germline V gene are SGHAT and FQNNGV. Trimming cost V 1 base and J 5 bases, with 14 bases left between them. The CDR3 consists of 15 residues. The CDR3 nucleotides are TGTGCCAGCAGCTTAGGAACTTTTTTATATACTGAAGCTTTCTTT. Its translation is CASSLGTFLYTEAFF.

The rearrangement uses TRBV5-1 and TRBJ1-3, with TRBD1 as a possible D gene (5 bases). With 0 bases removed from V and 3 bases from J, the gap between germline ends came to 10 bases. Looked up from germline, CDR1 is SGHRS and CDR2 is YFSETQ. This CDR3 comprises 15 residues. CDR3 protein: CASSLAPRDGNTIYF. For the CDR3, the DNA is TGCGCCAGCAGCTTGGCTCCCAGGGATGGAAACACCATATATTTT.

The chain employs TRBV6-1 and TRBJ1-3; tentatively, D is TRBD1 (6 bases). This CDR3 region has 17 residues. V was shortened by 3 bases and J by 0 bases, with 15 bases between the two germline ends. Germline V gene lookup returns CDR1 MNHNS and CDR2 SASEGT. For the CDR3, the DNA is TGTGCCAGCAGTGAGAGACAGGCCTTTCTCTCTGGAAACACCATATATTTT. Translated, it gives CASSERQAFLSGNTIYF.

This chain links TRBV21-1 with TRBJ2-7; the tabulated D call, TRBD2, remains unverified against the DNA. TRBV21-1 is marked as a pseudogene. The CDR3 length is 18 residues. DNA of the CDR3: TGTGCCAGCAGCCCACGAAAGGGCTCGCGGGGGGCGTCCTACGAGCAGTACGTC. Amino acid sequence: CASSPRKGSRGASYEQYV.

The chain is built from TRBV4-2 and TRBJ2-7, with D perhaps matching TRBD2 (6 bases). The CDR3 runs to 13 residues. Per the germline V gene, CDR1 is LGHNA and CDR2 is YNFKEQ. The V end was cut by 3 bases, the J end by 4 bases, with 10 bases between. The CDR3: CASSQETSYEQYV. DNA of the CDR3: TGTGCCAGCAGCCAGGAGACTAGTTACGAGCAGTACGTC.

The gene calls are TRBV9 and TRBJ1-1; D may be TRBD1 (6 bases). The germline gives CDR1 SGDLS, CDR2 YYNGEE. V was cut by 6 bases and J by 0 bases, with 18 bases left in between. CDR3 size: 16 residues. CDR3 amino acids: CASTSQGGGLNTEAFF. The CDR3 DNA sequence: TGTGCCAGCACCAGCCAGGGAGGGGGTTTGAACACTGAAGCTTTCTTT.